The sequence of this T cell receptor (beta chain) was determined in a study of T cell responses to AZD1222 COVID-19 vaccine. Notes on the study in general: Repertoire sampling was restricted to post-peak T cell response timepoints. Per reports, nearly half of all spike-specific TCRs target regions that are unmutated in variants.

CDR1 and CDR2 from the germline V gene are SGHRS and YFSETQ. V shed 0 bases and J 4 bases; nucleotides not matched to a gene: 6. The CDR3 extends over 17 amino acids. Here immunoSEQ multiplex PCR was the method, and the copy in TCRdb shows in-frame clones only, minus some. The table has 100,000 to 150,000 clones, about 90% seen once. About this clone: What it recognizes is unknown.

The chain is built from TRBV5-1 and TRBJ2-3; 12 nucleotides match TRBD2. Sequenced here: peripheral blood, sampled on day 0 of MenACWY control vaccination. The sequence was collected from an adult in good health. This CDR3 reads CASSLASGGAKSDTQYF. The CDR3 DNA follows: TGCGCCAGCAGCTTGGCTAGCGGGGGGGCCAAGTCAGATACGCAGTATTTT.